The T cell receptor (beta chain) described here comes from a study of cytomegalovirus exposure and HLA in healthy donors. V shed 7 bases and J shed 4 bases, with 8 bases lying between them. There are 11 residues in the CDR3. The germline gives CDR1 SQVTM, CDR2 ANQGSEA. Study-wide results and limits: Productive status was seen about 87% or about 30% of the time for most TCR beta V segments in an earlier analysis.

A remark on this clone: Its target is not known.

The PCR employed 60 Vbeta primers together with 13 Jbeta primers. Produced via immunoSEQ multiplex PCR; TCRdb's table is partial and in-frame only. The data hold more than 95,000 clones, with about 9.5% observed a single time. Sequenced material: PBMCs. The V gene is TRBV29-1, the J gene TRBJ2-1; unclear D gene. This TCR derives from a middle-aged man in good health and CMV-seropositive. CDR3 DNA sequence: TGCAGCGGTGGCTCGTACAATGAGCAGTTCTTC. Its protein product is CSGGSYNEQFF.